This entry lists 8 T cell receptor beta chains sequenced from one sample in a study of T cell repertoires in cytomegalovirus infection. TCRdb passed the reads through MiXCR, listing each CDR3 protein once. The sample comprises about 260,000 distinct CDR3 sequences, roughly 10% of which are singletons, and about 16% rests with the top ten. The material sequenced was PBMCs. The receptors were gathered from a human donor in good health (CMV status not recorded). Some clones in this sample may be carry-over from other donors' samples.

On this clonotype itself: Being one base from a much bigger clone, this may be a read error. This chain uses TRBV7-2 with TRBJ2-3; 12 bases match TRBD2. CDR1 SGHTA and CDR2 FQGNSA come from the germline V gene. CDR3 size: 15 residues. The CDR3 DNA sequence: TGTGCCTGCAGCACGACTAGCGGGGGAACAGATACGCAGTATTTT. Protein sequence: CACSTTSGGTDTQYF.

The table lists this clonotype with a few counts. The chain links TRBV20-1 to TRBJ2-7, with 7 bases identical to TRBD2. CDR3 length: 14 residues. V shed 3 bases and J 3 bases; nucleotides not matched to a gene: 8. Germline CDR1 and CDR2: DFQATT and SNEGSKA (reference sequence). The CDR3 protein is CSARPPASGYEQYF. CDR3 bases: TGCAGTGCTAGGCCCCCGGCTAGCGGCTACGAGCAGTACTTC.

This clonotype was picked up a small number of times. The V and J genes are TRBV28 and TRBJ2-7; D gene ambiguous. CDR3 length: 13 residues. V lost 8 bases to trimming and J lost 2 bases, with 13 bases between them. Per germline, CDR1 MDHEN and CDR2 SYDVKM. CDR3 coding DNA: TGTGCCAGCTGTCCCAATGGTCCCTACGAGCAGTACTTC. It translates to CASCPNGPYEQYF.

This clonotype was detected many times. V is TRBV7-2 and J is TRBJ2-3; D remains ambiguous. The CDR3 contains 15 residues. Trimming shortened V by 2 bases and J by 0 bases, and 9 bases separated the two germline ends. CDR1 is SGHTA, CDR2 FQGNSA, per germline. The CDR3 DNA is TGTGCCAGCAGCTTAAACCCTACCAGCACAGATACGCAGTATTTT. Translation gives CASSLNPTSTDTQYF.

Worth noting for this clonotype: A read error may account for a junction end that differs from germline. This chain connects TRBV18 to TRBJ2-7, with a possible D match to TRBD1 (5 bases). CDR1 and CDR2 (germline): KGHSH, LQKENI. The CDR3 totals 13 residues. The CDR3 reads CASTPRTTYEQYF. The CDR3 nucleotides are TGTGCCAGCACACCGCGGACAACCTACGAGCAGTACTTC.

The table lists this clonotype with many counts. The gene calls are TRBV30 and TRBJ2-7, with D tentatively TRBD2 (5 bases). Germline lookup yields CDR1 GTSNPN and CDR2 SVGIG (reference sequence). The CDR3 consists of 12 residues. Trimming shortened V by 0 bases and J by 4 bases, and 7 bases separated the two germline ends. CDR3 in DNA: TGTGCCTGGAGTGTTTCGGGGTACGAGCAGTACTTC. Translating it yields CAWSVSGYEQYF.

This clonotype has a handful of counts. V usage is TRBV19 and J usage is TRBJ1-1; no firm D call. V lost 9 bases to trimming and J lost 7 bases, with 12 bases between them. The V gene's germline CDR1 is LNHDA and CDR2 SQIVND (reference sequence). The CDR3 spans 11 residues. The CDR3 region has the DNA TGTGCCAGCCGCATGGCAGTTGAAGCTTTCTTT. Encoded protein: CASRMAVEAFF.

The chain has TRBV6-2 or TRBV6-3 and TRBJ2-7; D is possibly TRBD2 (6 bases). This CDR3 contains 13 residues. CDR1 and CDR2 from the germline V gene are MNHEY and SVGEGT. Trimming removed 8 bases from V and 3 bases from J, with 14 bases in between. The chain's CDR3 is CASWPGGVYEQYF. CDR3 sequence (DNA): TGTGCCAGCTGGCCCGGAGGGGTCTACGAGCAGTACTTC.